The source of this T cell receptor beta chain is a study of blood T cell repertoires in COVID-19. About the study: The United States, Italy and Spain were the sources of the acute and convalescent COVID-19 samples. Nucleic acid was either cDNA or gDNA, and it came from T cells, B-cell-depleted T cells, or PBMCs.

Trimming took off 1 base at V and 0 bases at J, with 7 bases between the two ends. Germline CDR1 reads MNHNS; CDR2 reads SASEGT. CDR3 length equals 15 residues. The authors' processing: Cell counts per sample came from amplifying reference gene primers. TCRdb keeps only in-frame clones here, not all; method: immunoSEQ multiplex PCR. D and trimming come from the DNA, and the V and J calls and clone size come from that table. The sample includes under 200,000 clones, around four fifths of them seen just once. This receptor was obtained from a woman aged 25 to 39 with acute or convalescent COVID-19. The sequenced material came from peripheral blood. The V gene is TRBV6-1, the J gene TRBJ2-1; D unclear. The DNA of the CDR3 is TGTGCCAGCAGTGAAGGTAGGAGCTCCTACAATGAGCAGTTCTTC. Translating it yields CASSEGRSSYNEQFF.